One T cell receptor (beta chain) is described in this entry. Living in 25 or so US areas, the participants were between roughly 18 and 89 years of age. The data were obtained in a study of blood T cell repertoires in COVID-19. Study-level background: The United States, Italy and Spain provided the acute and convalescent COVID-19 samples.

Authors' analysis steps: Reference gene primer amplification gave nucleated cell count estimates. Repertoires were generated with immunoSEQ multiplex PCR, while TCRdb's copy carries only in-frame clones and drops some. V, J and clone size are taken as reported in that table, and D and trimming were inferred from the DNA itself. In the table there are around 250,000 clones, approximately 91% of which are singletons. With 7 bases clipped from V and 1 base from J, the junction kept 4 bases outside the gene matches. Germline loops: CDR1 MDHEN, CDR2 SYDVKM. This CDR3 has 14 amino acids. The sample comprised PBMCs or T cells enriched from blood (not recorded which). This rearrangement joins TRBV28 to TRBJ1-1; TRBD1 aligns across 9 bases. The clonotype originates from a human donor in a cohort exposed to, infected with or recovered from COVID-19 (not recorded which). The donor label of this sample is uncertain. The CDR3 is CASTTGGPNTEAFF. In nucleotides, the CDR3 is TGTGCCAGCACTACAGGGGGCCCGAACACTGAAGCTTTCTTT.